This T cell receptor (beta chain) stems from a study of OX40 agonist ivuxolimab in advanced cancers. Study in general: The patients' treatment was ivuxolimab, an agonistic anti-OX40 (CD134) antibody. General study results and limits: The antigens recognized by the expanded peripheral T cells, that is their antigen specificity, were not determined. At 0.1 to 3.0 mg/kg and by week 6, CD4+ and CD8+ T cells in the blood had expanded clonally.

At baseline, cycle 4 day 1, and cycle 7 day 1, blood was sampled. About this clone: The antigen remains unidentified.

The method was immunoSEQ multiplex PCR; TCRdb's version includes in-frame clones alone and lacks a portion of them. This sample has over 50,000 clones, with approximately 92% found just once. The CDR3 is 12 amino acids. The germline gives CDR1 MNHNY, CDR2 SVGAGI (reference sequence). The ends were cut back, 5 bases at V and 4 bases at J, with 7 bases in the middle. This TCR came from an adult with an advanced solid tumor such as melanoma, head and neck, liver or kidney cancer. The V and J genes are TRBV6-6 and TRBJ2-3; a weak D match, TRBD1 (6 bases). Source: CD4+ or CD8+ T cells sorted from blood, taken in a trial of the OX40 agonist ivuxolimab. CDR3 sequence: CASSTGPDTQYF. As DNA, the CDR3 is TGTGCCAGCAGTACAGGGCCAGATACGCAGTATTTT.